This is a list of T cell receptor beta chains from one sample in a study of cytomegalovirus exposure and HLA in healthy donors. Only in-frame clones appear in the TCRdb table, and some are missing; sequencing was by immunoSEQ multiplex PCR. The sample has roughly 110,000 clones; around 77% are singletons. The sample consisted of PBMCs. The receptors come from a woman aged 25 to 39 in good health and CMV-seropositive. CDR3s include the opening cysteine and the closing phenylalanine or tryptophan. The order of the fields is D gene, clone size, J gene, V gene, CDR3 protein, CDR3 DNA. D genes are given only for firm matches. Size values are once, few and many counts, or a class for expanded clones, and some rows have none.

TRBD2 - TRBJ2-2 TRBV4-1 CASSQIRTSLSKELFF TGCGCCAGCAGTCAAATTAGGACTAGCCTAAGTAAGGAGCTGTTTTTT
TRBD1 few TRBJ2-1 TRBV6-5 CASSYPAGTGGNEQFF TGTGCCAGCAGTTACCCCGCCGGGACAGGGGGCAATGAGCAGTTCTTC
TRBD2 - TRBJ2-1 TRBV9 CASSDESAGGSSYNEQFF TGTGCCAGCAGCGATGAGTCAGCGGGAGGTAGCTCCTACAATGAGCAGTTCTTC
- - TRBJ1-1 TRBV7-3 CASSLGGTQDTEAFF TGTGCCAGCAGCTTAGGGGGCACGCAGGATACTGAAGCTTTCTTT
TRBD2 - TRBJ2-7 TRBV19 CASSSGGGDHEQYF TGTGCCAGTAGTTCCGGGGGAGGGGATCACGAGCAGTACTTC
- - TRBJ2-7 TRBV11-3 CASSDHWDNSYEQYF TGTGCCAGCAGCGACCACTGGGACAACTCCTACGAGCAGTACTTC
- - TRBJ2-5 TRBV2 CARGTDGGPETQYF TGTGCCAGGGGGACGGATGGGGGCCCAGAGACCCAGTACTTC
TRBD2 - TRBJ2-2 TRBV7-9 CASSPRAGTTNTGELFF TGTGCCAGCAGCCCCCGGGCCGGGACTACGAACACCGGGGAGCTGTTTTTT
- - TRBJ2-7 TRBV11-3 CASSSDFSYEQYF TGTGCCAGCAGCTCCGACTTCTCCTACGAGCAGTACTTC
TRBD1 once TRBJ1-1 TRBV6-5 CASRTTIPGGTEAFF TGTGCCAGCAGAACGACTATACCAGGGGGCACTGAAGCTTTCTTT
- - TRBJ1-1 TRBV5-1 CASSLNALPGTEAFF TGCGCCAGCAGCCTAAACGCACTCCCGGGCACTGAAGCTTTCTTT
- - TRBJ1-1 TRBV19 CVSRSSGVGGPTNTEAFF TGTGTCAGTAGGTCCTCCGGGGTCGGGGGACCAACTAACACTGAAGCTTTCTTT
TRBD2 once TRBJ2-7 TRBV5-1 CASSQTSGTGEQYF TGCGCCAGCAGCCAGACTAGCGGGACTGGCGAGCAGTACTTC
TRBD1 few TRBJ1-5 TRBV12-5 CASGLVMGQGGQPQHF TGTGCTAGTGGTTTGGTAATGGGACAGGGAGGCCAGCCCCAGCATTTT
- - TRBJ2-7 TRBV28 CASRGPDYEQYF TGTGCCAGCAGGGGCCCAGATTACGAGCAGTACTTC
TRBD2 - TRBJ2-3 TRBV7-2 CASSSLTSGTDTQYF TGTGCCAGCAGCTCCCTGACTAGCGGAACAGATACGCAGTATTTT
TRBD2 - TRBJ2-7 TRBV2 CASRVGLAGDGRSYEQYF TGTGCCAGCAGGGTAGGACTAGCGGGAGACGGCAGGTCCTACGAGCAGTACTTC
- - TRBJ1-3 TRBV5-8 CASSLALTSTIYF TGTGCCAGCAGCTTGGCTCTTACTAGCACCATATATTTT
TRBD2 - TRBJ2-1 TRBV29-1 CSVLAGAHNEQFF TGCAGCGTTTTGGCGGGAGCCCACAATGAGCAGTTCTTC
- - TRBJ1-1 TRBV7-2 CASSIYHTNTEAFF TGTGCCAGCAGTATCTACCATACGAACACTGAAGCTTTCTTT
- few TRBJ2-2 TRBV5-1 CASSSEGQLTGELFF TGCGCCAGCAGCTCCGAAGGACAGCTCACCGGGGAGCTGTTTTTT
- - TRBJ1-1 TRBV12-1 CAGDRERAFF TGTGCCGGGGACAGGGAGCGAGCTTTCTTT
TRBD1 once TRBJ1-1 TRBV13 CASSLYYRGGEAFF TGTGCCAGCAGCTTATACTACAGGGGTGGTGAAGCTTTCTTT
TRBD1 - TRBJ1-3 TRBV4-1 CASSRTGVGNTIYF TGCGCCAGCAGCCGGACAGGGGTTGGAAACACCATATATTTT
TRBD1 - TRBJ1-5 TRBV18 CASSPGLGGQNQPQHF TGTGCCAGCTCACCAGGATTAGGGGGCCAAAATCAGCCCCAGCATTTT
TRBD1 few TRBJ1-1 TRBV29-1 CSVRQGGLTEAFF TGCAGCGTGCGACAGGGGGGGCTCACTGAAGCTTTCTTT
- - TRBJ2-7 TRBV7-3 CASSFRTVSYEQYF TGTGCCAGCAGCTTCCGGACAGTTTCCTACGAGCAGTACTTC
- once TRBJ1-3 TRBV19 CASSIPNGGASGNTIYF TGTGCCAGTAGTATCCCCAACGGGGGGGCATCTGGAAACACCATATATTTT
TRBD1 once TRBJ2-4 TRBV5-6 CASSFGTGLDIQYF TGTGCCAGCAGCTTCGGGACAGGATTGGACATTCAGTACTTC
- - TRBJ2-1 TRBV5-1 CASSVPRGLLNEQFF TGCGCCAGCAGCGTCCCTCGGGGGTTGTTGAATGAGCAGTTCTTC
TRBD2 - TRBJ2-3 TRBV30 CAWSTLTSLRGGRDTQYF TGTGCCTGGAGTACACTTACCTCCCTACGGGGGGGCCGAGATACGCAGTATTTT
TRBD2 once TRBJ2-2 TRBV7-9 CASSPWFSGGENTGELFF TGTGCCAGCAGCCCCTGGTTTAGCGGGGGGGAGAACACCGGGGAGCTGTTTTTT
- - TRBJ2-1 TRBV5-1 CASSLANAGMAYNEQFF TGCGCCAGCAGCTTGGCGAATGCGGGAATGGCATACAATGAGCAGTTCTTC
TRBD1 once TRBJ1-6 TRBV18 CASSPGQGSNSPLHF TGTGCCAGCTCGCCAGGACAGGGGAGTAATTCACCCCTCCACTTT
- - TRBJ1-6 TRBV25-1 CASRDYRNSPLHF TGTGCCAGCAGGGATTACAGGAATTCACCCCTCCACTTT
TRBD1 - TRBJ1-2 TRBV29-1 CSEYRGGYGYTF TGCAGCGAGTACAGGGGTGGCTATGGCTACACCTTC